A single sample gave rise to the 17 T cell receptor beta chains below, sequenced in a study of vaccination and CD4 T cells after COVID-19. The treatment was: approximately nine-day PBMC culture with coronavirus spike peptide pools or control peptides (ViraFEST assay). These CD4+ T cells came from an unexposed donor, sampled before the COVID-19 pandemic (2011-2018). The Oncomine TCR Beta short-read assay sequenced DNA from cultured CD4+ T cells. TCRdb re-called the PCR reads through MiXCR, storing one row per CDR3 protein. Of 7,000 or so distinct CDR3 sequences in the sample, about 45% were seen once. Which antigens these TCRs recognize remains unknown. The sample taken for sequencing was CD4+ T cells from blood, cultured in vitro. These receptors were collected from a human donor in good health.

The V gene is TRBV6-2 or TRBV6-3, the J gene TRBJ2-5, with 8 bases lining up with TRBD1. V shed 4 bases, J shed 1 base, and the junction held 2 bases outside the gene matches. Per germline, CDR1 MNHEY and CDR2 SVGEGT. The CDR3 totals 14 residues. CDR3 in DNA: TGTGCCAGCAGTTCGACAGGGGCCCAAGAGACCCAGTACTTC. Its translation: CASSSTGAQETQYF.

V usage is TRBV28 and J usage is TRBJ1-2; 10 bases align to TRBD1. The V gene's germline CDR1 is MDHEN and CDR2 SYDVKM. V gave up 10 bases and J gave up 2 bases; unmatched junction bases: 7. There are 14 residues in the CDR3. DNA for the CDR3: TGTGCCACCGTCCGACAGGGGGCGAACTATGGCTACACCTTC. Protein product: CATVRQGANYGYTF.

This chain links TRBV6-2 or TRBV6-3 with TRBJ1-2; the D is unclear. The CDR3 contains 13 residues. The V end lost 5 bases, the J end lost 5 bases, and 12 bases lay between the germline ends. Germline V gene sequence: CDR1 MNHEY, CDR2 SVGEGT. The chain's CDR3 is CASSQIVGYGYTF. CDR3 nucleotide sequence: TGTGCCAGCAGTCAAATTGTCGGTTATGGCTACACCTTC.

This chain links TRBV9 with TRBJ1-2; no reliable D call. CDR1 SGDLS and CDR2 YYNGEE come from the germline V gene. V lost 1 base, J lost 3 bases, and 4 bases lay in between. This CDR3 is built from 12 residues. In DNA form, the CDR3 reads TGTGCCAGCAGCGTATTGGACTATGGCTACACCTTC. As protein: CASSVLDYGYTF.

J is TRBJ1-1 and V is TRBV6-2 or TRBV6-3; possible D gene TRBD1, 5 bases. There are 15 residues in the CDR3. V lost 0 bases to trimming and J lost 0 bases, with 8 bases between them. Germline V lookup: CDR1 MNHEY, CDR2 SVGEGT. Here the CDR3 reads CASSYSDILNTEAFF. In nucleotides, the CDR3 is TGTGCCAGCAGTTACTCGGACATACTGAACACTGAAGCTTTCTTT.

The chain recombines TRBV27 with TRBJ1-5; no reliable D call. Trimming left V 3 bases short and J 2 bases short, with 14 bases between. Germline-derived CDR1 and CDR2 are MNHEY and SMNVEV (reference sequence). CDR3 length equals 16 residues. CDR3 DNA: TGTGCCAGCAGTTTCTCTCCGGCCCGCGGCAATCAGCCCCAGCATTTT. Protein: CASSFSPARGNQPQHF.

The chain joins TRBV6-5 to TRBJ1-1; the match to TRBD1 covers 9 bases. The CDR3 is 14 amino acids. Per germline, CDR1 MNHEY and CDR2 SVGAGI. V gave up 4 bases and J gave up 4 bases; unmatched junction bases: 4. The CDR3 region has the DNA TGTGCCAGCAGTTTACAGGGGGCGAGCACTGAAGCTTTCTTT. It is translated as CASSLQGASTEAFF.

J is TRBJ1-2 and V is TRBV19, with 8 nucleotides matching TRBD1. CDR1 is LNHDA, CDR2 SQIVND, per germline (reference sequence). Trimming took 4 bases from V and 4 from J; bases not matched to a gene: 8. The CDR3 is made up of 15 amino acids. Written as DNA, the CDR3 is TGTGCCAGTAGTAGAGCCGGGACAGGCACCTATGGCTACACCTTC. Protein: CASSRAGTGTYGYTF.

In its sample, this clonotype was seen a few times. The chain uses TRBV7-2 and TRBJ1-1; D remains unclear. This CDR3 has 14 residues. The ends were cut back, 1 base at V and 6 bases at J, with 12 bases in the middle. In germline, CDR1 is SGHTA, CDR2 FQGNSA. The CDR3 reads CASSLGGAYPEAFF. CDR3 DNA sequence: TGTGCCAGCAGCTTAGGAGGAGCATACCCTGAAGCTTTCTTT.

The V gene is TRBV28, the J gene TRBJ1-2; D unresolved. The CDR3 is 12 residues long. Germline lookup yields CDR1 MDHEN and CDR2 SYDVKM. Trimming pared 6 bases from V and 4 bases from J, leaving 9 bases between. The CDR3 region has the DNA TGTGCCAGCAGATGGGGTGGCTATGGCTACACCTTC. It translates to CASRWGGYGYTF.

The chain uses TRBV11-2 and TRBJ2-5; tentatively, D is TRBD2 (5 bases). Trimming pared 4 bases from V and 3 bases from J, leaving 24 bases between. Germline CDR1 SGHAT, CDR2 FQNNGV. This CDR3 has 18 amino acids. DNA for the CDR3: TGTGCCAGCAGCTCGGGAATGATGCAGGAACGACAAAAAGAGACCCAGTACTTC. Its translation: CASSSGMMQERQKETQYF.

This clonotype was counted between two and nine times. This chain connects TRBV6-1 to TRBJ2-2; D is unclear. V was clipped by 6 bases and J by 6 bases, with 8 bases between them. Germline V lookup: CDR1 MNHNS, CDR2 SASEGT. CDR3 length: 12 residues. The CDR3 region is CASSGGAGELFF. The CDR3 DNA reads TGTGCCAGCAGCGGTGGGGCCGGGGAGCTGTTTTTT.

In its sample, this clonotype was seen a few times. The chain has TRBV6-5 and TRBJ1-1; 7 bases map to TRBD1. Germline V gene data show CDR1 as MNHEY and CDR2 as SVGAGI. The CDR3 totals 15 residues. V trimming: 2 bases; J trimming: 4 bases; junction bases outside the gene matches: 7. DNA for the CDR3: TGTGCCAGCAGTTACCTCCAGACAGGGAGCACTGAAGCTTTCTTT. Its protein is CASSYLQTGSTEAFF.

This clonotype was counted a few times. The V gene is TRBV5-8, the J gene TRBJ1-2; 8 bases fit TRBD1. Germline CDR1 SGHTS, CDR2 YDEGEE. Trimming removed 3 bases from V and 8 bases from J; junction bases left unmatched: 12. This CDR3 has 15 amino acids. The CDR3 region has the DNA TGTGCCAGCAGCTCCAGGGACAGGCCGGAGAGCGGCTACACCTTC. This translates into CASSSRDRPESGYTF. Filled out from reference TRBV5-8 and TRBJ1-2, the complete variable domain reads EAGVTQSPTHLIKTRGQQATLRCSPISGHTSVYWYQQALGLGLQFLLWYDEGEERNRGNFPPRFSGRQFPNYSSELNVNALELEDSALYLCASSSRDRPESGYTFGSGTRLTVV.

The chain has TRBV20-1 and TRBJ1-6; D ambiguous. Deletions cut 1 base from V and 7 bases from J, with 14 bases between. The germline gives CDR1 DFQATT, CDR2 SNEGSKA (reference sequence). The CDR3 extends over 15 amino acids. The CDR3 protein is CSARGVGAINSPLHF. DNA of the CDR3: TGCAGTGCTAGAGGGGTGGGCGCCATCAATTCACCCCTCCACTTT.

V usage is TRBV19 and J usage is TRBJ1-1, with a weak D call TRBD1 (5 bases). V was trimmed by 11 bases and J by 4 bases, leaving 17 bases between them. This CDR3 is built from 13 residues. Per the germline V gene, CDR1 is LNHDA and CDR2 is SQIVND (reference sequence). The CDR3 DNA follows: TGTGCCGTCAAAGGGGATTTAAGCACTGAAGCTTTCTTT. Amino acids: CAVKGDLSTEAFF.

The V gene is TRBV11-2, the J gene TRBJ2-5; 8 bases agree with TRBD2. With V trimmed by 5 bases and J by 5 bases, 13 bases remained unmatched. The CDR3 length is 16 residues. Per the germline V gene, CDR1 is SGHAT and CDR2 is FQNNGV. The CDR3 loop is CASSPTKGGGSETQYF. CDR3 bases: TGTGCCAGCAGCCCCACGAAGGGCGGGGGGAGTGAGACCCAGTACTTC.